Here is one T cell receptor (beta chain) with its context. These data originate in a study of cytotoxic CD8 clonotypes in ibrutinib-treated CLL. Generated by immunoSEQ multiplex PCR, the TCRdb table keeps only in-frame clones and is missing some. The table records roughly 150,000 clones, 70% to 90% of them present only once. V was cut by 3 bases and J by 6 bases, with 15 bases left in between. This CDR3 is built from 13 residues. Germline lookup yields CDR1 GTSNPN and CDR2 SVGIG (reference sequence). This chain links TRBV30 with TRBJ2-7; D is unclear. The sequence was collected from a human donor with chronic lymphocytic leukemia. The source was PBMCs, collected at disease progression, from a patient treated with ibrutinib. The CDR3 loop reads CAWSPLGNVEQYF. The DNA of the CDR3 is TGTGCCTGGAGCCCCCTAGGCAACGTCGAGCAGTACTTC.